The 28 T cell receptor beta chains reported below all come from one sample, sequenced in a study of T-cell memory formation after mild COVID-19. Via MiXCR, TCRdb re-called the 5' RACE reads, giving one row per CDR3 protein. This sample yields about 210,000 distinct CDR3 sequences, of which roughly a tenth are seen a single time; roughly 3% belongs to the top ten. The sample consisted of PBMCs or a T cell subset sorted from them (not recorded which). The receptors here all came from a man between 18 and 29 years old who had mild COVID-19 (a few samples of this study predate the infection). Cell type and time point are not known.

This clonotype has a handful of counts. The gene calls are TRBV7-2 and TRBJ1-5; TRBD1 might be the D (6 bases). V was pared by 0 bases and J by 3 bases, with 9 bases between. CDR3 length: 15 amino acids. Germline V lookup: CDR1 SGHTA, CDR2 FQGNSA. The CDR3, as DNA: TGTGCCAGCAGCTTAGCGAAGGGACACAATCAGCCCCAGCATTTT. It translates to CASSLAKGHNQPQHF.

The rearrangement links TRBV5-4 to TRBJ2-6; tentatively, D is TRBD2 (6 bases). Germline CDR1 SGHNT, CDR2 YYREEE (reference sequence). With 4 bases removed from V and 0 bases from J, the gap between germline ends came to 11 bases. This CDR3 is 16 amino acids long. The CDR3 bases are TGTGCCAGCAGCGGGCAGGGACTCTCTGGGGCCAACGTCCTGACTTTC. Translating it yields CASSGQGLSGANVLTF.

This clonotype was seen more than once but under ten times. The chain employs TRBV9 and TRBJ2-7; TRBD2 is a possible D gene (6 bases). Trimming cost V 0 bases and J 2 bases, with 12 bases left between them. Germline V gene lookup returns CDR1 SGDLS and CDR2 YYNGEE. This CDR3 region has 15 residues. The CDR3 sequence: CASSVGGVGAYEQYF. DNA for the CDR3: TGTGCCAGCAGCGTAGGGGGGGTGGGTGCCTACGAGCAGTACTTC.

This clonotype was found a few times. The rearrangement uses TRBV11-3 and TRBJ2-5; 7 positions agree with TRBD1. From germline, CDR1 is SGHNT and CDR2 YENEEA. The length of the CDR3 is 15 residues. The V and J ends lost 5 bases and 1 base, in that order; junction bases with no gene match: 7. CDR3 region: CASSRHRGRQETQYF. CDR3 nucleotide sequence: TGTGCCAGCAGCCGACATAGGGGGCGCCAAGAGACCCAGTACTTC.

This clonotype was found once. A much larger clone differs by one base, so this may be a read error. J is TRBJ1-1 and V is TRBV4-3; TRBD1 matches at 10 bases. The CDR3 length is 13 residues. Germline V gene data show CDR1 as LGHNA and CDR2 as YSLEER. Losses at the gene ends were 4 bases for V and 4 bases for J; bases not matched to a gene: 0. The chain's CDR3 is CASSRTGGTEAFF. DNA of the CDR3: TGCGCCAGCAGCCGGACAGGGGGCACTGAAGCTTTCTTT.

This chain connects TRBV20-1 to TRBJ1-2; tentatively, D is TRBD1 (5 bases). Trimming stripped 6 bases from V and 6 bases from J, with 14 bases between. Germline lookup yields CDR1 DFQATT and CDR2 SNEGSKA (reference sequence). The CDR3 totals 12 residues. DNA of the CDR3: TGCAGTGCAGCGGCACAGGACGATGGCTACACCTTC. Encoded protein: CSAAAQDDGYTF.

V gene TRBV27 combines with J gene TRBJ1-4; TRBD1 might be the D (5 bases). In germline, CDR1 is MNHEY, CDR2 SMNVEV (reference sequence). V was pared by 2 bases and J by 2 bases, with 9 bases between. The CDR3 extends over 15 amino acids. The CDR3 DNA reads TGTGCCAGCAGTTTAAGATGGGGGACTAATGAAAAACTGTTTTTT. This codes for CASSLRWGTNEKLFF.

There are a few counts of this clonotype. V is TRBV20-1 and J is TRBJ2-1, with no clear D. From germline, CDR1 is DFQATT and CDR2 SNEGSKA (reference sequence). This CDR3 has 14 residues. V dropped 6 bases and J dropped 2 bases, with 14 bases sitting between them. The CDR3 DNA follows: TGCAGTGCACTGGGCCCGTCCGCCTACAATGAGCAGTTCTTC. It codes for CSALGPSAYNEQFF.

The sample holds many counts of this clonotype. The rearrangement joins TRBV4-1 to TRBJ2-3, with TRBD1 matching 8 bases. CDR1 MGHRA and CDR2 YSYEKL come from the germline V gene. The length of the CDR3 is 14 residues. Trimming at V came to 1 base and at J to 7 bases, leaving 4 bases not matched to a gene. The CDR3 nucleotides read TGCGCCAGCAGCCAAGTGGACAGGGTCAATACGCAGTATTTT. Its protein product is CASSQVDRVNTQYF.

CDR3 in DNA: TGTGCCAGCAGCAGGGGCAGCGGGGGCTACAATGAGCAGTTCTTC. Amino acid sequence: CASSRGSGGYNEQFF. The gene calls are TRBV5-4 and TRBJ2-1; TRBD2 agrees at 8 bases. This CDR3 comprises 15 residues. Germline lookup yields CDR1 SGHNT and CDR2 YYREEE (reference sequence). V lost 4 bases, J lost 3 bases, and 6 bases stayed unmatched.

J is TRBJ2-5 and V is TRBV5-1, with 10 bases fitting TRBD2. The germline V gene encodes CDR1 SGHRS and CDR2 YFSETQ. Trimming took 4 bases from V and 2 from J; bases not matched to a gene: 17. The CDR3 has 19 residues. The CDR3 is CASSHREGLAGDFQETQYF. In DNA form, the CDR3 reads TGCGCCAGCAGCCACCGAGAGGGGCTAGCGGGGGACTTTCAAGAGACCCAGTACTTC.

This clonotype has a handful of counts. This chain connects TRBV7-9 to TRBJ1-1; D not resolved. The germline V gene has CDR1 SEHNR and CDR2 FQNEAQ (reference sequence). Trimming removed 5 bases from V and 8 bases from J, with 18 bases in between. This CDR3 region has 14 residues. The CDR3 here is CASSPDLGAGEAFF. The CDR3 coding sequence is TGTGCCAGCAGCCCCGACTTGGGAGCTGGGGAAGCTTTCTTT.

Written as DNA, the CDR3 is TGTGCCAGCAGCTCCGAACCAGGTGGCTACTACGAGCAGTACGTC. Protein sequence: CASSSEPGGYYEQYV. The V gene is TRBV7-8, the J gene TRBJ2-7; no reliable D call. Germline V gene data show CDR1 as SGHVS and CDR2 as FQNEAQ. V lost 4 bases to trimming and J lost 3 bases, with 16 bases between them. CDR3 length: 15 residues.

This clonotype was detected only a few times. The rearrangement joins TRBV9 to TRBJ1-2, with 7 bases matching TRBD1. The V gene end was trimmed by 4 bases and the J gene end by 7 bases; junction bases not matched to a gene: 13. This CDR3 has 15 residues. Germline assignment: CDR1 SGDLS and CDR2 YYNGEE. The CDR3 DNA follows: TGTGCCAGCAGCACCGGGACAGTTTTACTAGGTGGCTACACCTTC. Translation gives CASSTGTVLLGGYTF.

Only a few counts were recorded for this clonotype. The V gene is TRBV12-3 or TRBV12-4, the J gene TRBJ2-3, with 8 bases identical to TRBD1. The J segment lost 14 bases and the V segment lost 4 bases, leaving 8 bases of the junction unmatched. The CDR3 covers 12 residues. The CDR3 is CASSSGQGVPYF. Written as DNA, the CDR3 is TGTGCCAGCAGTTCCGGACAGGGTGTTCCGTATTTT.

The chain joins TRBV5-1 to TRBJ2-2, with TRBD1 as a possible D gene (6 bases). Germline lookup yields CDR1 SGHRS and CDR2 YFSETQ. V gave up 3 bases and J gave up 4 bases, with 13 bases separating them. The CDR3 extends over 15 amino acids. CDR3 loop: CASSSAWTATGELFF. In DNA, the CDR3 is TGCGCCAGCAGCTCCGCCTGGACAGCCACCGGGGAGCTGTTTTTT.

This clonotype was detected a few times. The chain recombines TRBV7-9 with TRBJ1-6, with D unclear. This CDR3 region has 12 residues. The germline V gene has CDR1 SEHNR and CDR2 FQNEAQ (reference sequence). V shed 5 bases and J shed 5 bases, with 4 bases lying between them. CDR3 in DNA: TGTGCCAGCAGCCCCAATAATTCACCCCTCCACTTT. Protein product: CASSPNNSPLHF.

The chain is built from TRBV19 and TRBJ2-5, with 8 bases aligning to TRBD2. Germline-derived CDR1 and CDR2 are LNHDA and SQIVND (reference sequence). This CDR3 is built from 15 residues. Trimming at V came to 3 bases and at J to 3 bases, leaving 6 bases not matched to a gene. The CDR3 loop is CASSIDDSGEETQYF. The DNA for the CDR3 is TGTGCCAGTAGTATCGATGATAGCGGGGAAGAGACCCAGTACTTC.

This clonotype has more than one count but fewer than ten. The rearrangement links TRBV5-8 to TRBJ2-3, with D possibly TRBD1 on 5 matching bases. Germline CDR1 is SGHTS and CDR2 is YDEGEE. The CDR3 has 15 residues. Trimming cost V 0 bases and J 0 bases, with 8 bases left between them. The CDR3 DNA sequence: TGTGCCAGCAGCTTGGGACAGTCTAGCACAGATACGCAGTATTTT. Translating gives CASSLGQSSTDTQYF.

The rearrangement uses TRBV7-3 and TRBJ2-5; 7 bases match TRBD1. V shed 5 bases and J 2 bases; nucleotides not matched to a gene: 8. Germline V gene sequence: CDR1 SGHTA, CDR2 FQGTGA. The CDR3 has 15 residues. Here the CDR3 reads CASSLRTGLQETQYF. CDR3 nucleotides: TGTGCCAGCAGCCTAAGGACAGGCTTACAAGAGACCCAGTACTTC. The complete variable domain, with remaining parts taken from reference TRBV7-3 and TRBJ2-5, reads GAGVSQTPSNKVTEKGKYVELRCDPISGHTALYWYRQSLGQGPEFLIYFQGTGAADDSGLPNDRFFAVRPEGSVSTLKIQRTERGDSAVYLCASSLRTGLQETQYFGPGTRLLVL.

This clonotype was recorded a few times. V is TRBV11-2 and J is TRBJ1-2, with a tentative D call TRBD1 (6 bases). V was clipped by 4 bases and J by 4 bases, with 13 bases between them. This CDR3 region has 14 residues. CDR1 SGHAT and CDR2 FQNNGV come from the germline V gene. CDR3 coding DNA: TGTGCCAGCAGCTCACTACAGGGTGCCTATGGCTACACCTTC. Residues: CASSSLQGAYGYTF.

This clonotype came up a few times. The rearrangement joins TRBV5-1 to TRBJ1-1; D is unresolved. This CDR3 region has 13 residues. V was clipped by 5 bases and J by 1 base, with 9 bases between them. From germline, CDR1 is SGHRS and CDR2 YFSETQ. As DNA, the CDR3 is TGCGCCAGCAGTCGGATCGCGAACACTGAAGCTTTCTTT. This translates into CASSRIANTEAFF.

The table lists this clonotype with a few counts. This chain links TRBV20-1 with TRBJ1-5; D remains unclear. Trimming removed 0 bases from V and 6 bases from J, with 9 bases in between. The CDR3 sequence is 13 residues long. CDR1 DFQATT and CDR2 SNEGSKA come from the germline V gene (reference sequence). The CDR3 DNA follows: TGCAGTGCTAGAGATCAGGAGGCTCAGCCCCAGCATTTT. It encodes CSARDQEAQPQHF.

This chain uses TRBV7-8 with TRBJ2-5; the D is unclear. V was cut by 1 base and J by 7 bases, with 16 bases left in between. The CDR3 is 15 residues long. Per the germline V gene, CDR1 is SGHVS and CDR2 is FQNEAQ. For the CDR3, the DNA is TGTGCCAGCAGCTTAGAGGCCCTCGATTGGAGGACCCAGTACTTC. Encoded protein: CASSLEALDWRTQYF.

The chain is built from TRBV2 and TRBJ1-5; 7 nucleotides line up with TRBD1. Germline assignment: CDR1 SNHLY and CDR2 FYNNEI. The CDR3 runs 14 residues. J was trimmed by 6 bases and V by 0 bases; bases with no gene match: 2. The CDR3 region is CASSEATGRQPQHF. CDR3 DNA sequence: TGTGCCAGCAGTGAAGCGACAGGGCGTCAGCCCCAGCATTTT.

V and J are TRBV4-3 and TRBJ1-3; TRBD1 might be the D (5 bases). Trimming took off 3 bases at V and 2 bases at J, with 14 bases between the two ends. The CDR3 sequence is 16 residues long. Germline V gives CDR1 LGHNA, CDR2 YSLEER. The CDR3 loop reads CASSQGFGGAGNTIYF. In nucleotides, the CDR3 is TGCGCCAGCAGCCAGGGTTTTGGGGGAGCTGGAAACACCATATATTTT.

Only a few counts were recorded for this clonotype. The chain has TRBV7-2 and TRBJ1-4, with 7 nucleotides matching TRBD1. The V gene's germline CDR1 is SGHTA and CDR2 FQGNSA. V shed 7 bases, J shed 5 bases, and the junction held 7 bases outside the gene matches. This CDR3 contains 14 residues. The CDR3 loop reads CASTRGQLNEKLFF. In DNA form, the CDR3 reads TGTGCCAGCACCAGGGGACAGTTAAATGAAAAACTGTTTTTT. The whole variable domain, filled in from reference TRBV7-2 and TRBJ1-4, reads GAGVSQSPSNKVTEKGKDVELRCDPISGHTALYWYRQSLGQGLEFLIYFQGNSAPDKSGLPSDRFSAERTGGSVSTLTIQRTQQEDSAVYLCASTRGQLNEKLFFGSGTQLSVL.

This clonotype was detected only a few times. This CDR3 is CASSLGLAGGINEQFF. CDR3 bases: TGTGCCAGCAGCTTAGGGCTAGCGGGGGGCATAAATGAGCAGTTCTTC. The chain uses TRBV7-2 and TRBJ2-1; TRBD2 matches at 11 bases. CDR1 is SGHTA, CDR2 FQGNSA, per germline. The CDR3 has 16 residues. The V segment lost 1 base and the J segment 7 bases; nucleotides outside the gene matches: 6. Full variable domain (outside the CDR3, taken from reference TRBV7-2 and TRBJ2-1): GAGVSQSPSNKVTEKGKDVELRCDPISGHTALYWYRQSLGQGLEFLIYFQGNSAPDKSGLPSDRFSAERTGGSVSTLTIQRTQQEDSAVYLCASSLGLAGGINEQFFGPGTRLTVL.